The T cell receptor (beta chain) described here comes from a study of blood T cell repertoires in COVID-19. Clones were sequenced by immunoSEQ multiplex PCR, and TCRdb holds only the in-frame ones, with some missing. The sample carries 200,000 to 250,000 clones, roughly nine tenths recorded once. V shed 4 bases, J shed 3 bases, and the junction held 3 bases outside the gene matches. Germline CDR1 GTSNPN, CDR2 SVGIG (reference sequence). The CDR3 has 15 amino acids. Material for sequencing was peripheral blood. This TCR came from a man aged 55 to 70 with acute or convalescent COVID-19. The chain uses TRBV30 and TRBJ2-2; 12 bases are a match to TRBD2. The CDR3 region is CAWTSGRAHTGELFF. In nucleotides, the CDR3 is TGTGCCTGGACTAGCGGGAGGGCCCACACCGGGGAGCTGTTTTTT.